This T cell receptor beta chain was identified during a study of blood T cell repertoires in COVID-19. The V gene lost 3 bases and the J gene lost 0 bases, with 12 bases spanning the gap. CDR3 size: 16 residues. Germline V gives CDR1 LNHDA, CDR2 SQIVND (reference sequence). Authors' analysis steps: Reference gene primer amplification in the assay estimated nucleated cell counts. This table comes from immunoSEQ multiplex PCR, and its TCRdb copy is limited to in-frame clones, with some not included. That table supplies the V and J calls and clone size; D and trimming were determined from the DNA. The data show about 240,000 clones, 86% seen once.

This receptor was identified in a man aged 80 or over with acute or convalescent COVID-19. Source material: peripheral blood. The rearrangement links TRBV19 to TRBJ1-5, with a possible D match to TRBD1 (5 bases). CDR3 sequence: CASSIPRDYSNQPQHF. In nucleotides, the CDR3 is TGTGCCAGTAGTATCCCCAGGGACTATAGCAATCAGCCCCAGCATTTT.